One sample yielded the 3 T cell receptor beta chains listed below, sequenced in a study of T cells after yellow fever vaccination (dated by TCRdb to about 2019). Library method: 5' RACE. Sequencer: Illumina HiSeq 2500. TCRdb itself trimmed the public reads at Q25 with fastp, ran MiXCR and retained productive beta chains. When rows share a CDR3 protein, they turn into one entry using the most common DNA and genes. The sample table holds some 500,000 distinct CDR3 sequences, of which approximately 13% were seen once. The ten largest clones represent around 15% of the sample. Sample treatment or condition, as interpreted from the label and publication: live attenuated yellow fever vaccine strain. This specimen consisted of PBMCs, obtained on the day of the yellow fever booster vaccination. Receptor source: a man younger than 45 who received the YFV17D yellow fever vaccine.

Only a few counts were recorded for this clonotype. The chain joins TRBV12-3 or TRBV12-4 to TRBJ2-1; the D gene is possibly TRBD1 (5 bases). This CDR3 comprises 13 residues. The germline V and J ends were trimmed by 5 bases and 9 bases, with 14 bases remaining between them. CDR3 residues: CASSQQGVIEQFF. Here the CDR3 DNA reads TGTGCCAGCAGTCAGCAGGGCGTCATTGAGCAGTTCTTC.

The rearrangement links TRBV4-3 to TRBJ2-3; the D is unclear. V lost 0 bases to trimming and J lost 10 bases, with 14 bases between them. Per the germline V gene, CDR1 is LGHNA and CDR2 is YSLEER. The CDR3 totals 14 residues. The CDR3 sequence: CASSQEYPGLAQYF. The CDR3 DNA follows: TGCGCCAGCAGCCAAGAGTACCCGGGCTTGGCGCAGTATTTT.

This clonotype was observed many times. CDR3 nucleotides: TGTGCCAGCAGCTTTGCAGGATCCGATACGCAGTATTTT. Translation gives CASSFAGSDTQYF. V is TRBV7-8 and J is TRBJ2-3; D ambiguous. Looked up from germline, CDR1 is SGHVS and CDR2 is FQNEAQ. CDR3 length equals 13 residues. V was clipped by 3 bases and J by 6 bases, with 10 bases between them.